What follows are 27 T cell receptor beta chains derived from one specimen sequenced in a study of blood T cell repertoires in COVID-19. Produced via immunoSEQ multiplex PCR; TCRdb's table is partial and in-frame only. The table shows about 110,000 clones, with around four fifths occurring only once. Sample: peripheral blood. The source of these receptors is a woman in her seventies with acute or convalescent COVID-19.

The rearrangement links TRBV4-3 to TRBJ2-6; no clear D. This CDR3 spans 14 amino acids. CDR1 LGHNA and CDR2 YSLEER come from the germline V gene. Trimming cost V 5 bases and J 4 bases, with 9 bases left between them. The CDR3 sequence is CASSSLSGANVLTF. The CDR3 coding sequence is TGCGCCAGCAGCTCCCTATCCGGGGCCAACGTCCTGACTTTC.

CDR3 in DNA: TGTGCCAGCAGTTACCTGACTCGGCCCCCTCTAAATACGCAGTATTTT. Translated, it gives CASSYLTRPPLNTQYF. The V call is TRBV6-2 or TRBV6-3, the J call TRBJ2-3, with D hard to call. V was pared by 2 bases and J by 7 bases, with 19 bases between. Looked up from germline, CDR1 is MNHEY and CDR2 is SVGEGT. The CDR3 runs to 16 residues.

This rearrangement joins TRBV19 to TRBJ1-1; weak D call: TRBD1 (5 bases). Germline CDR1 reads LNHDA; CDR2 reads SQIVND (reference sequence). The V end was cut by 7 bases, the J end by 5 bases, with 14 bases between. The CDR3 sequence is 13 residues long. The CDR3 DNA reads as TGTGCCAGTATGATGGGGGGTGGTACTGAAGCTTTCTTT. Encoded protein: CASMMGGGTEAFF.

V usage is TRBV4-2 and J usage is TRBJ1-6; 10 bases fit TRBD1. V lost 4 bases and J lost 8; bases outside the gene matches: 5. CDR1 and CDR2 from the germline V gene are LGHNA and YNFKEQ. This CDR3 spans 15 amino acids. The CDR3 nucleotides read TGTGCCAGCAGCCCCCGACAGGGGGCCGATTCACCCCTCCACTTT. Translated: CASSPRQGADSPLHF.

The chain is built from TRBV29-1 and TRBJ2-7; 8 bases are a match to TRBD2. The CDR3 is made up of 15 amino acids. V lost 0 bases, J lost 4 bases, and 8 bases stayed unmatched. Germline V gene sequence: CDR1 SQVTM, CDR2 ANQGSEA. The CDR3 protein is CSVEDPSSGLYEQYF. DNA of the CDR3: TGCAGCGTTGAAGACCCCTCTAGCGGGCTTTACGAGCAGTACTTC.

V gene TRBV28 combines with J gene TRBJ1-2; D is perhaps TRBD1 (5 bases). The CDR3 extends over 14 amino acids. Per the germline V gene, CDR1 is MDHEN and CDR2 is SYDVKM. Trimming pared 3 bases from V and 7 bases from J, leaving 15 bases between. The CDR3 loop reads CASSFGGREAGYTF. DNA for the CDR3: TGTGCCAGCAGTTTCGGAGGCAGGGAGGCTGGCTACACCTTC.

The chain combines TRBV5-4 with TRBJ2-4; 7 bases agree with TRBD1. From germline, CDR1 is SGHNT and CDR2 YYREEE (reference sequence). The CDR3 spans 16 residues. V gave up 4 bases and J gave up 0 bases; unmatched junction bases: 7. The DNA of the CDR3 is TGTGCCAGCAGCCCAGGGGGAAGTCTAGCCAAAAACATTCAGTACTTC. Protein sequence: CASSPGGSLAKNIQYF.

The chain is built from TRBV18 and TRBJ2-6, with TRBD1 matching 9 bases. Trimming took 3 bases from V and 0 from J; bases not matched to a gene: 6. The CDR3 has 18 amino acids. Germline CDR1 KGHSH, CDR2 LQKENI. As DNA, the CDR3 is TGTGCCAGCTCACCTCCCGGGACAGGGCCCTCTGGGGCCAACGTCCTGACTTTC. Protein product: CASSPPGTGPSGANVLTF.

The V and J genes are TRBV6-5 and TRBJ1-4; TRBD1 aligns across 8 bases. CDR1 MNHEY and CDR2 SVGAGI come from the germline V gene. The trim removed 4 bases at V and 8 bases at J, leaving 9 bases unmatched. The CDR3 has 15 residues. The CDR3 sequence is CASSLTDRAREKLFF. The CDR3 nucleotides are TGTGCCAGCAGTTTGACGGACAGGGCTAGGGAAAAACTGTTTTTT.

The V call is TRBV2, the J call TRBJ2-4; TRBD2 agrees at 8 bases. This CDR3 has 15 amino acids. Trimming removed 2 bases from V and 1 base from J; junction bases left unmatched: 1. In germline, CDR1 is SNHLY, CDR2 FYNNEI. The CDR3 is CASSEREGAKNIQYF. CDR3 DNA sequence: TGTGCCAGCAGTGAACGGGAGGGGGCCAAAAACATTCAGTACTTC.

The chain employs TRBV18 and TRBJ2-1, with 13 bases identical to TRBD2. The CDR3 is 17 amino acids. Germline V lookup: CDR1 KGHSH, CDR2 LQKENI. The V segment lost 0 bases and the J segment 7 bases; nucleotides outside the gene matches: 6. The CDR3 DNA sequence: TGTGCCAGCTCACCACCCTCCGGGACTAGCGGGAATAATGAGCAGTTCTTC. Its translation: CASSPPSGTSGNNEQFF.

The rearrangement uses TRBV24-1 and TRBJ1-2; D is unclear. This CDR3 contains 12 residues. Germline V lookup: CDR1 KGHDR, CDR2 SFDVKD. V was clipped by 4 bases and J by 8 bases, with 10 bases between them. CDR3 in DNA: TGTGCCACCAGTGACTTTATACTAGGCTACACCTTC. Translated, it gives CATSDFILGYTF.

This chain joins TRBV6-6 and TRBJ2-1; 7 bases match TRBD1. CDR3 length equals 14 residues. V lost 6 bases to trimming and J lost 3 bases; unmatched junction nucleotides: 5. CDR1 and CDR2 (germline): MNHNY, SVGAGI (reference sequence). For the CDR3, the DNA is TGTGCCAGCAGCGGACAGGATGACTACAATGAGCAGTTCTTC. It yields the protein CASSGQDDYNEQFF.

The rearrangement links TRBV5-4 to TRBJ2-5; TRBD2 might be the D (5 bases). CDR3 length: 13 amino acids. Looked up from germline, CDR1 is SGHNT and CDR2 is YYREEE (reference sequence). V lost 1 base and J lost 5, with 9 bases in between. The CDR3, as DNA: TGTGCCAGCAGCTTGTCACCGGGGGAGACCCAGTACTTC. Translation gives CASSLSPGETQYF.

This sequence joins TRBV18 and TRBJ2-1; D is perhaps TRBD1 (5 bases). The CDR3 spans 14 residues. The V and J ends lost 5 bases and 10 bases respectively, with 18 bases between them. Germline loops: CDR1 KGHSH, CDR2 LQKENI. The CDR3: CASSIAGQVMEQFF. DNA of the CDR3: TGTGCCAGCTCAATAGCCGGACAAGTCATGGAGCAGTTCTTC.

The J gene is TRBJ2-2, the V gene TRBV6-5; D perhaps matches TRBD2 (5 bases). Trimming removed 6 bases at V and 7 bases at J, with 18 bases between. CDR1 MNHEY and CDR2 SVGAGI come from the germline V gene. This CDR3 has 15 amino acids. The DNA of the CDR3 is TGTGCCAGCAGGCCCGGAGGCCTCTCTGGCGGGGAGCTGTTTTTT. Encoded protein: CASRPGGLSGGELFF.

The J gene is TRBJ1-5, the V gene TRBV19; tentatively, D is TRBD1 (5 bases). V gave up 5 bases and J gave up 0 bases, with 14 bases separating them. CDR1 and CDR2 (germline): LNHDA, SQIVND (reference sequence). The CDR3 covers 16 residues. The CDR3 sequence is CASSPPTVYSNQPQHF. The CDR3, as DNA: TGTGCCAGTAGTCCCCCGACAGTTTATAGCAATCAGCCCCAGCATTTT.

CDR3 loop: CASSARDIAHYGYTF. CDR3 coding DNA: TGTGCCAGCAGCGCTCGGGACATCGCCCACTATGGCTACACCTTC. The V and J genes are TRBV11-2 and TRBJ1-2; maybe TRBD1 (6 bases). V lost 5 bases and J lost 3, with 16 bases in between. The CDR3 is 15 amino acids. Germline V gene sequence: CDR1 SGHAT, CDR2 FQNNGV.

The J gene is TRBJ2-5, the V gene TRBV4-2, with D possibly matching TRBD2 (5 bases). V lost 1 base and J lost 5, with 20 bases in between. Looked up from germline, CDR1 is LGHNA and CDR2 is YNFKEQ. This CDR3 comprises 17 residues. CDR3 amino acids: CASSQVFVRGGRETQYF. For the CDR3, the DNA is TGTGCCAGCAGCCAAGTTTTCGTCAGAGGAGGAAGGGAGACCCAGTACTTC.

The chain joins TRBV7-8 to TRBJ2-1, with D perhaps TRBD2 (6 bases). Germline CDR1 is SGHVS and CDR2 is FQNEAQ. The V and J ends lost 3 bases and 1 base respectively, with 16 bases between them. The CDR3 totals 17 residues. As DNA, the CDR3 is TGTGCCAGCAGCTTTCAACGCCTAGCGTCTTCCTACAATGAGCAGTTCTTC. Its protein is CASSFQRLASSYNEQFF.

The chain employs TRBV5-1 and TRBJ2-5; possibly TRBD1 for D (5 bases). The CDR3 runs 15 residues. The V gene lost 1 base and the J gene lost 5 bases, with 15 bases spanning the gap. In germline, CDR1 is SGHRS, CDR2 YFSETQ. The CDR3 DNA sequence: TGCGCCAGCAGCTTGATGGGGCTCACCGGGGAGACCCAGTACTTC. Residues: CASSLMGLTGETQYF.

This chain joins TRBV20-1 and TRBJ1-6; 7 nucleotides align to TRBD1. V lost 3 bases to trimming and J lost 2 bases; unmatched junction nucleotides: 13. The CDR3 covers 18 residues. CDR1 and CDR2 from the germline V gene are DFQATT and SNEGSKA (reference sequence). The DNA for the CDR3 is TGCAGTGCTAGTCGGGAGATGACAGGGAGAACCTATAATTCACCCCTCCACTTT. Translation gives CSASREMTGRTYNSPLHF.

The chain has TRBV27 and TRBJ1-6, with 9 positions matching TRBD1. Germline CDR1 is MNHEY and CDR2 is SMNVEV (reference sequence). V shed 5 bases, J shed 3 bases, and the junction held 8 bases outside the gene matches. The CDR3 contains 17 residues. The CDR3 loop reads CASSPHRGPFYNSPLHF. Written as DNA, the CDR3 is TGTGCCAGCAGTCCACACAGGGGGCCTTTCTATAATTCACCCCTCCACTTT.

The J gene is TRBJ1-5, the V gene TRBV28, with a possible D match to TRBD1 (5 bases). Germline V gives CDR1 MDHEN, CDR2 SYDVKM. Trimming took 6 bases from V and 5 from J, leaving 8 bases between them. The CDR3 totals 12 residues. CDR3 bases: TGTGCCAGCAGGGGGCACGATCAGCCCCAGCATTTT. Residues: CASRGHDQPQHF.

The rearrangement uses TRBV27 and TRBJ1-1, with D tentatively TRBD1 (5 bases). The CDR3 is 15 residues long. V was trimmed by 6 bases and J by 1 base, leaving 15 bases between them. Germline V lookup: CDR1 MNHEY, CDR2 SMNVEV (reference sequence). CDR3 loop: CASSPLGGWNTEAFF. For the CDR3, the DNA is TGTGCCAGCAGCCCCCTCGGGGGTTGGAACACTGAAGCTTTCTTT.

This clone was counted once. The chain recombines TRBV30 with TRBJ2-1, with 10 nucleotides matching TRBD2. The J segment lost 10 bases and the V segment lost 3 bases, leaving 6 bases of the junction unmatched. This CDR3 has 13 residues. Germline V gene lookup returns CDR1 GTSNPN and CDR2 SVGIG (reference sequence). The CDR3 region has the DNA TGTGCCTGGAGCCTAGCGGGAGCACAGGAGCAGTTCTTC. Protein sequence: CAWSLAGAQEQFF.

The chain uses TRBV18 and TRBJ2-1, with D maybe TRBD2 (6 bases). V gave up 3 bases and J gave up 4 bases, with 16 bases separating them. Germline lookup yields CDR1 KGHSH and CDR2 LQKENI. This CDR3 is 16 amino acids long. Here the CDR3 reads CASSPAGTGGYNEQFF. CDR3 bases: TGTGCCAGCTCACCGGCCGGGACTGGGGGGTACAATGAGCAGTTCTTC.